The 28 T cell receptor beta chains presented below share a single source sample, sequenced in a study of blood T cell repertoires in COVID-19. Data came from immunoSEQ multiplex PCR; TCRdb stores just in-frame clones and leaves some out. The sample contains 270,000 or so clones, about 80% of which appear only once. Sequencing used peripheral blood. All receptors derive from a woman in her forties or fifties who had recovered from COVID-19.

The chain couples TRBV7-3 to TRBJ2-3; D not certain. The CDR3 is 17 amino acids. Trimming removed 5 bases from V and 1 base from J, with 19 bases in between. CDR1 and CDR2 from the germline V gene are SGHTA and FQGTGA. DNA of the CDR3: TGTGCCAGCAGCCCCAGTCCGCCAAGACGGGGCACAGATACGCAGTATTTT. It translates to CASSPSPPRRGTDTQYF. The variable domain in full, with the rest retrieved from reference TRBV7-3 and TRBJ2-3, is GAGVSQTPSNKVTEKGKYVELRCDPISGHTALYWYRQSLGQGPEFLIYFQGTGAADDSGLPNDRFFAVRPEGSVSTLKIQRTERGDSAVYLCASSPSPPRRGTDTQYFGPGTRLTVL.

The genes are TRBV10-3 and TRBJ1-2; D possibly corresponds to TRBD1 (6 bases). V dropped 5 bases and J dropped 6 bases, with 19 bases sitting between them. The CDR3 totals 15 residues. Germline-derived CDR1 and CDR2 are ENHRY and SYGVKD. The CDR3 protein is CAISSPSLTGNGYTF. In DNA, the CDR3 is TGTGCCATCAGTTCCCCTTCATTGACAGGCAATGGCTACACCTTC.

This chain links TRBV2 with TRBJ2-7; D remains unclear. The V gene lost 5 bases and the J gene lost 3 bases, with 8 bases spanning the gap. Germline V gene lookup returns CDR1 SNHLY and CDR2 FYNNEI. The CDR3 consists of 12 residues. The CDR3 nucleotides read TGTGCCAGCAGTATATCAGTCTACGAGCAGTACTTC. Translation: CASSISVYEQYF.

This chain connects TRBV5-1 to TRBJ2-3, with 12 bases that match TRBD2. Germline lookup yields CDR1 SGHRS and CDR2 YFSETQ. The CDR3 spans 17 residues. The V segment lost 5 bases and the J segment 6 bases; nucleotides outside the gene matches: 13. This CDR3 is CASRGPPSGGAADTQYF. The CDR3 DNA is TGCGCCAGCAGGGGCCCCCCTAGCGGGGGGGCAGCGGATACGCAGTATTTT.

This chain uses TRBV19 with TRBJ2-1, with D possibly being TRBD1 (5 bases). The V end was cut by 4 bases, the J end by 8 bases, with 15 bases between. CDR3 length: 14 residues. Germline V gives CDR1 LNHDA, CDR2 SQIVND (reference sequence). CDR3 amino acids: CASSSGAPAYEQFF. CDR3 nucleotide sequence: TGTGCCAGTAGTAGTGGGGCCCCCGCTTATGAGCAGTTCTTC.

The rearrangement uses TRBV28 and TRBJ2-7; TRBD2 might be the D (6 bases). Deletions cut 6 bases from V and 0 bases from J, with 15 bases between. CDR1 and CDR2 (germline): MDHEN, SYDVKM. The CDR3 has 15 amino acids. The CDR3: CASSPHSGSSYEQYF. Written as DNA, the CDR3 is TGTGCCAGCAGCCCTCATAGCGGAAGCTCCTACGAGCAGTACTTC.

The gene calls are TRBV14 and TRBJ2-1; TRBD2 matches 9 bases. With 4 bases clipped from V and 9 bases from J, the junction kept 4 bases outside the gene matches. The CDR3 is made up of 13 amino acids. Looked up from germline, CDR1 is SGHDN and CDR2 is FVKESK. The CDR3 is CASSLLAGFEQFF. The DNA for the CDR3 is TGTGCCAGCAGCCTTCTAGCGGGATTTGAGCAGTTCTTC. Full variable domain (outside the CDR3, taken from reference TRBV14 and TRBJ2-1): EAGVTQFPSHSVIEKGQTVTLRCDPISGHDNLYWYRRVMGKEIKFLLHFVKESKQDESGMPNNRFLAERTGGTYSTLKVQPAELEDSGVYFCASSLLAGFEQFFGPGTRLTVL.

This chain uses TRBV6-4 with TRBJ2-3, with TRBD2 identical over 8 bases. J lost 6 bases, V lost 6 bases, and 11 bases had no gene match. The V gene's germline CDR1 is MRHNA and CDR2 SNTAGT. The CDR3 is 15 amino acids. The CDR3 spells CASSPLGGEEDTQYF. CDR3 in DNA: TGTGCCAGCAGCCCACTCGGGGGGGAGGAGGATACGCAGTATTTT.

V is TRBV7-9 and J is TRBJ1-5, with TRBD1 matching 7 bases. V was pared by 5 bases and J by 3 bases, with 10 bases of the junction left unmatched. The germline V gene encodes CDR1 SEHNR and CDR2 FQNEAQ (reference sequence). The length of the CDR3 is 16 residues. The CDR3 coding sequence is TGTGCCAGCAGCCTGGGGGTGGGACAGAACAATCAGCCCCAGCATTTT. It is translated as CASSLGVGQNNQPQHF.

Comments on this clone: This may stem from a read error, because a much larger clone lies one nucleotide away. In DNA, the CDR3 is TGTGCCAGCAGCCTGGGACAGGGGGGCTACAATGAGCAGTTCTTC. It translates to CASSLGQGGYNEQFF. The chain links TRBV7-7 to TRBJ2-1; 11 bases agree with TRBD1. CDR1 is SSHAT, CDR2 FNYEAQ, per germline (reference sequence). Trimming at V came to 5 bases and at J to 3 bases, leaving 3 bases not matched to a gene. The CDR3 is 15 residues long. Using reference TRBV7-7 and TRBJ2-1 for the parts outside the CDR3, the full variable domain is GAGVSQSPRYKVTKRGQDVTLRCDPISSHATLYWYQQALGQGPEFLTYFNYEAQPDKSGLPSDRFSAERPEGSISTLTIQRTEQRDSAMYRCASSLGQGGYNEQFFGPGTRLTVL.

The CDR3 nucleotides are TGTGCCAGCAGCTTGGGGACACGGACCCATTACGAGCAGTACTTC. This encodes CASSLGTRTHYEQYF. The rearrangement uses TRBV5-6 and TRBJ2-7, with D perhaps TRBD1 (5 bases). The V end lost 0 bases, the J end lost 4 bases, and 14 bases lay between the germline ends. Germline V gene data show CDR1 as SGHDT and CDR2 as YYEEEE. This CDR3 region has 15 residues. Filled out from reference TRBV5-6 and TRBJ2-7, the complete variable domain reads DAGVTQSPTHLIKTRGQQVTLRCSPKSGHDTVSWYQQALGQGPQFIFQYYEEEERQRGNFPDRFSGHQFPNYSSELNVNALLLGDSALYLCASSLGTRTHYEQYFGPGTRLTVT.

The J gene is TRBJ2-1, the V gene TRBV7-2; D unresolved. V was clipped by 3 bases and J by 8 bases, with 11 bases between them. CDR3 length: 13 amino acids. Germline-derived CDR1 and CDR2 are SGHTA and FQGNSA. The CDR3 nucleotides are TGTGCCAGCAGCTTCAGGATGGGCGATGAGCAGTTCTTC. Translated: CASSFRMGDEQFF.

The rearrangement uses TRBV19 and TRBJ2-5; perhaps TRBD1 as D (6 bases). V lost 5 bases to trimming and J lost 4 bases, with 20 bases between them. The CDR3 has 16 residues. Germline CDR1 is LNHDA and CDR2 is SQIVND (reference sequence). CDR3 loop: CASSRSTTGTRETQYF. As DNA, the CDR3 is TGTGCCAGTAGTCGTTCTACCACAGGGACCCGAGAGACCCAGTACTTC.

The chain has TRBV5-5 and TRBJ2-1; D is ambiguous. The V gene's germline CDR1 is SGHKS and CDR2 YYEKEE (reference sequence). The CDR3 is 16 amino acids. Deletions cut 5 bases from V and 1 base from J, with 16 bases between. CDR3 amino acids: CASRRALFGSYNEQFF. CDR3 nucleotides: TGTGCCAGCAGGCGTGCCCTCTTCGGGTCCTACAATGAGCAGTTCTTC.

V is TRBV5-4 and J is TRBJ2-3; no definite D call. The CDR3 covers 15 residues. Germline CDR1 SGHNT, CDR2 YYREEE (reference sequence). The V gene lost 7 bases and the J gene lost 1 base, with 16 bases spanning the gap. The CDR3 loop is CASSFYLRGTDTQYF. CDR3 DNA: TGTGCCAGCTCCTTCTACCTTCGAGGCACAGATACGCAGTATTTT.

This clone has only one observation. The chain has TRBV19 and TRBJ1-2, with TRBD1 identical over 7 bases. V lost 3 bases, J lost 3 bases, and 1 base stayed unmatched. Germline assignment: CDR1 LNHDA and CDR2 SQIVND (reference sequence). This CDR3 spans 13 amino acids. This CDR3 reads CASSIGQDYGYTF. CDR3 bases: TGTGCCAGTAGTATCGGACAGGACTATGGCTACACCTTC.

The chain combines TRBV6-2 or TRBV6-3 with TRBJ1-1; no reliable D call. There are 11 residues in the CDR3. The V end was cut by 3 bases, the J end by 8 bases, with 7 bases between. The germline V gene encodes CDR1 MNHEY and CDR2 SVGEGT. As DNA, the CDR3 is TGTGCCAGCAGTTATTGGGAGGAAGCTTTCTTT. Amino acids: CASSYWEEAFF.

The count of this clone is one. The genes are TRBV28 and TRBJ1-1, with D perhaps TRBD1 (5 bases). V was cut by 10 bases and J by 5 bases, with 14 bases left in between. Germline-derived CDR1 and CDR2 are MDHEN and SYDVKM. The CDR3 is made up of 12 amino acids. The CDR3 DNA reads as TGTGCCACGACCCTAAGGGGAACTGAAGCTTTCTTT. Protein: CATTLRGTEAFF. Based on the CDR3 plus reference TRBV28 and TRBJ1-1, the full variable domain is DVKVTQSSRYLVKRTGEKVFLECVQDMDHENMFWYRQDPGLGLRLIYFSYDVKMKEKGDIPEGYSVSREKKERFSLILESASTNQTSMYLCATTLRGTEAFFGQGTRLTVV.

This chain uses TRBV7-3 with TRBJ2-2; TRBD1 matches at 10 bases. Unmatched junction bases numbered 3, after V lost 3 bases and J lost 5 bases. This CDR3 has 15 amino acids. CDR1 and CDR2 from the germline V gene are SGHTA and FQGTGA. Here the CDR3 reads CASSFDRGLTGELFF. As DNA, the CDR3 is TGTGCCAGCAGCTTTGACAGGGGGCTGACCGGGGAGCTGTTTTTT.

This clone came up a few times. V gene TRBV3-1 (or the pseudogene TRBV3-2) combines with J gene TRBJ1-1; tentative D call: TRBD1 (6 bases). CDR1 and CDR2 from the germline V gene are LGHDT and YNNKEL (reference sequence). The CDR3 loop spans 15 amino acids. Trimming took off 6 bases at V and 0 bases at J, with 14 bases between the two ends. The CDR3 region is CASSQKTGMNTEAFF. CDR3 coding DNA: TGTGCCAGCAGTCAGAAGACAGGCATGAACACTGAAGCTTTCTTT.

The CDR3 DNA reads TGTGCCAGCAGCTTTCTGTGGCAGGGGGCCTACGAGCAGTACTTC. This encodes CASSFLWQGAYEQYF. The rearrangement links TRBV5-8 to TRBJ2-7; 7 nucleotides match TRBD1. Trimming at V came to 2 bases and at J to 2 bases, leaving 7 bases not matched to a gene. The germline gives CDR1 SGHTS, CDR2 YDEGEE. This CDR3 region has 15 residues.

V usage is TRBV28 and J usage is TRBJ2-7; 8 bases map to TRBD2. The germline CDR1 and CDR2 sequences are MDHEN and SYDVKM. CDR3 length: 15 amino acids. The V and J ends lost 6 bases and 3 bases, in that order; junction bases with no gene match: 10. CDR3 in DNA: TGTGCCAGCAGCACGCGGTCGGGGGGGAACTACGAGCAGTACTTC. Its protein product is CASSTRSGGNYEQYF.

The chain employs TRBV19 and TRBJ2-2; 7 nucleotides match TRBD2. Germline V gives CDR1 LNHDA, CDR2 SQIVND (reference sequence). This CDR3 has 16 amino acids. V was clipped by 3 bases and J by 1 base; unmatched bases: 5. CDR3 in amino acids: CASSIGASGNTGELFF. The CDR3 DNA sequence: TGTGCCAGTAGTATTGGGGCTAGCGGGAACACCGGGGAGCTGTTTTTT. Supplemented by reference TRBV19 and TRBJ2-2, the full variable domain reads DGGITQSPKYLFRKEGQNVTLSCEQNLNHDAMYWYRQDPGQGLRLIYYSQIVNDFQKGDIAEGYSVSREKKESFPLTVTSAQKNPTAFYLCASSIGASGNTGELFFGEGSRLTVL.

This chain joins TRBV20-1 and TRBJ2-1; TRBD2 agrees at 10 bases. The ends lost 3 bases at V and 0 bases at J; junction bases unmatched: 2. CDR3 size: 15 residues. Germline-derived CDR1 and CDR2 are DFQATT and SNEGSKA (reference sequence). The CDR3 DNA follows: TGCAGTGCTAGTCCTAGCGGGGGCTCCTACAATGAGCAGTTCTTC. Its translation is CSASPSGGSYNEQFF.

The V and J genes are TRBV29-1 and TRBJ2-2; 7 bases map to TRBD1. With 6 bases clipped from V and 1 base from J, the junction kept 2 bases outside the gene matches. The CDR3 has 13 amino acids. Germline V gives CDR1 SQVTM, CDR2 ANQGSEA. The CDR3 region has the DNA TGCAGCGTGGGACAGCTGAACACCGGGGAGCTGTTTTTT. Its protein product is CSVGQLNTGELFF.

The V gene is TRBV19, the J gene TRBJ2-2, with 11 bases lining up with TRBD2. V gave up 4 bases and J gave up 3 bases; unmatched junction bases: 4. This CDR3 has 16 residues. Germline values: CDR1 LNHDA, CDR2 SQIVND (reference sequence). The CDR3 region has the DNA TGTGCCAGTAGTACCCTACTAGCGGGGGACACCGGGGAGCTGTTTTTT. It translates to CASSTLLAGDTGELFF.

The V gene is TRBV28, the J gene TRBJ2-7; TRBD2 matches 15 bases. Germline loops: CDR1 MDHEN, CDR2 SYDVKM. This CDR3 contains 15 residues. V shed 8 bases and J 5 bases; nucleotides not matched to a gene: 7. The CDR3 DNA reads TGTGCCAGCGGGACCGGGACTAGCGGGAGGAACGAGCAGTACTTC. It codes for CASGTGTSGRNEQYF.

This chain connects TRBV4-3 to TRBJ2-7; 7 nucleotides line up with TRBD2. The CDR3 runs 13 residues. The germline V gene encodes CDR1 LGHNA and CDR2 YSLEER. Trimming took 5 bases from V and 4 from J; bases not matched to a gene: 5. CDR3 sequence: CASSSWGGYEQYF. The DNA for the CDR3 is TGCGCCAGCAGCTCTTGGGGGGGTTACGAGCAGTACTTC.